This T cell receptor (beta chain) was identified in a study of blood T cells in healthy people across ages. Using a J-beta primer mix together with a sample-barcoded 5' primer, a second PCR was run for roughly 6 to 12 cycles. TCRdb called the 5' RACE reads again in MiXCR, with one record for every CDR3 protein. The sample holds fewer than 1,200,000 distinct CDR3 sequences, 25% seen once. A few counts support this clonotype. The V gene's germline CDR1 is MGHRA and CDR2 YSYEKL. Trimming cost V 1 base and J 2 bases, with 16 bases left between them. The length of the CDR3 is 17 residues. A minimum of 5 micrograms of total RNA was extracted per sample. The data were also submitted as part of a second study, on T cells of mothers and their children. That paper adds: The donors comprised roughly 6 children and their three healthy Caucasian mothers. The yield was over 9.5 million TCR beta CDR3 reads from each mother and 2.5 million to 3 million from each child. Researchers report slightly higher, though non-significant, overlap in related mother-child pairs than in unrelated pairs.

The chain combines TRBV4-1 with TRBJ2-3; D might be TRBD2 (6 bases). The sequence was collected from a girl aged 2 to 9 in good health. Sequencing was done on a sample of blood. The CDR3 sequence: CASSQVSAGTTTDTQYF. The CDR3, as DNA: TGCGCCAGCAGCCAAGTCAGCGCGGGAACTACCACAGATACGCAGTATTTT.